What follows are 15 T cell receptor beta chains derived from one specimen sequenced in a study of T cell repertoires in cytomegalovirus infection. TCRdb reprocessed the reads via MiXCR and lists one record per CDR3 protein. Of about 830,000 distinct CDR3 sequences listed, about 31% are singletons. Which antigens these TCRs recognize remains unknown. The source material was cultured CD8+ T cells from PBMCs, sampled from culture after CMV antigen stimulation. The receptors here all came from a human donor in good health (CMV status not recorded). Some clones in this sample may be carry-over from other donors' samples.

The chain has TRBV20-1 and TRBJ2-7; the D is unclear. Germline loops: CDR1 DFQATT, CDR2 SNEGSKA (reference sequence). V lost 0 bases, J lost 2 bases, and 11 bases lay in between. The CDR3 sequence is 14 residues long. CDR3 residues: CSARDLGHAYEQYF. As DNA, the CDR3 is TGCAGTGCTAGAGATCTTGGGCATGCCTACGAGCAGTACTTC.

This chain links TRBV4-3 with TRBJ2-2; TRBD1 agrees at 9 bases. J gave up 6 bases and V 2 bases, and 7 bases lay outside the gene matches. Germline loops: CDR1 LGHNA, CDR2 YSLEER. This CDR3 is 16 amino acids long. The CDR3: CASSQSGTGRAGELFF. CDR3 nucleotides: TGCGCCAGCAGCCAATCCGGGACAGGGAGGGCCGGGGAGCTGTTTTTT.

This clonotype was seen a handful of times. This chain connects TRBV27 to TRBJ2-1; 10 bases are shared with TRBD2. CDR3 length: 18 residues. V was clipped by 8 bases and J by 4 bases; unmatched bases: 17. Germline CDR1 MNHEY, CDR2 SMNVEV (reference sequence). This chain's CDR3 is CASALAGFPFQAYNEQFF. CDR3 bases: TGTGCCAGCGCACTAGCGGGGTTTCCCTTCCAGGCGTACAATGAGCAGTTCTTC.

The chain couples TRBV27 to TRBJ1-1; 7 bases agree with TRBD1. Looked up from germline, CDR1 is MNHEY and CDR2 is SMNVEV (reference sequence). The CDR3 is 16 residues long. V lost 2 bases, J lost 1 base, and 7 bases stayed unmatched. Written as DNA, the CDR3 is TGTGCCAGCAGTTTACTCTCCGGGACAGCGAACACTGAAGCTTTCTTT. It encodes CASSLLSGTANTEAFF.

This clonotype occurred many times. The chain links TRBV7-2 to TRBJ1-1; D uncertain. There are 18 residues in the CDR3. Trimming left V 5 bases short and J 0 bases short, with 22 bases between. Germline lookup yields CDR1 SGHTA and CDR2 FQGNSA. This chain's CDR3 is CASSPPTSRGVMNTEAFF. DNA of the CDR3: TGTGCCAGCAGCCCCCCAACGTCCCGGGGAGTGATGAACACTGAAGCTTTCTTT.

This clonotype has just a few counts. The chain employs TRBV27 and TRBJ2-5; 9 bases align to TRBD1. The germline gives CDR1 MNHEY, CDR2 SMNVEV (reference sequence). CDR3 length equals 15 residues. V gave up 0 bases and J gave up 7 bases; unmatched junction bases: 6. The CDR3 is CASSLSGTGRVTQYF. The CDR3 DNA reads as TGTGCCAGCAGTTTATCGGGGACAGGGCGTGTGACCCAGTACTTC.

With regard to this clonotype: Sequence at one end of the junction differs from germline and may be a read error. The rearrangement uses TRBV5-4 and TRBJ1-1; TRBD1 agrees at 8 bases. The CDR3 runs 14 residues. The germline CDR1 and CDR2 sequences are SGHNT and YYREEE (reference sequence). Written as DNA, the CDR3 is TGTACCAGCAGCTTGAGGCAGGGGGCGACTGAAGCTTTCTTT. It yields the protein CTSSLRQGATEAFF.

A few counts support this clonotype. The V and J genes are TRBV18 and TRBJ2-2; 8 bases match TRBD1. CDR3 size: 16 residues. The J segment lost 4 bases and the V segment lost 1 base, leaving 5 bases of the junction unmatched. Germline V CDR1 and CDR2: KGHSH, LQKENI. The CDR3 nucleotides are TGTGCCAGCTCACCACTAGCCGGGACAGGCACCGGGGAGCTGTTTTTT. Its translation is CASSPLAGTGTGELFF.

The V and J genes are TRBV29-1 and TRBJ2-1; 8 bases match TRBD1. This CDR3 has 16 residues. Trimming cost V 4 bases and J 2 bases; bases outside gene matches: 10. CDR1 and CDR2 (germline): SQVTM, ANQGSEA. CDR3 coding DNA: TGCAGCGTTGCGGCTACAGGGGGGCTCGCCTACAATGAGCAGTTCTTC. This gives the protein CSVAATGGLAYNEQFF.

The table lists this clonotype with many counts. V is TRBV12-3 or TRBV12-4 and J is TRBJ1-1; D remains unclear. V lost 3 bases to trimming and J lost 11 bases, with 7 bases between them. The CDR3 consists of 10 residues. CDR3 sequence: CASSFGEAFF. The CDR3, as DNA: TGTGCCAGCAGTTTCGGAGAGGCTTTCTTT.

The chain combines TRBV7-8 with TRBJ2-7; D assignment may be TRBD1 or TRBD2 (5 bases each). The V and J ends lost 5 bases and 4 bases respectively, with 18 bases between them. Germline CDR1 reads SGHVS; CDR2 reads FQNEAQ. The CDR3 loop spans 15 amino acids. The CDR3, as DNA: TGTGCCAGCAGCGAATCTTCCAGGGACCTATACGAGCAGTACTTC. This codes for CASSESSRDLYEQYF.

The table lists this clonotype with a few counts. The rearrangement uses TRBV19 and TRBJ1-5; D possibly corresponds to TRBD1 (5 bases). V lost 6 bases and J lost 7, with 13 bases in between. CDR3 size: 13 residues. CDR1 is LNHDA and CDR2 is SQIVND in the germline V gene (reference sequence). Here the CDR3 DNA reads TGTGCCAGTAGCCACCCGCGGGGGCAGCCCCAGCATTTT. It translates to CASSHPRGQPQHF.

A remark on this clonotype: As the CDR3 is not closed by the conserved phenylalanine or tryptophan, this likely results from a read error. Because the CDR3's place on the DNA is in doubt, the DNA is left out and the CDR3 is given as listed by TCRdb. The rearrangement links TRBV7-9 to TRBJ2-1; the table calls TRBD1, which could not be checked here. Germline loops: CDR1 SEHNR, CDR2 FQNEAQ (reference sequence). The CDR3 region is 11 residues in length, termini included. The chain's CDR3 is CASSRTSGLFS.

This clonotype was counted ten times or more. The chain recombines TRBV5-5 with TRBJ2-7; 8 bases fit TRBD2. The germline gives CDR1 SGHKS, CDR2 YYEKEE (reference sequence). With V trimmed by 1 base and J by 2 bases, 5 bases remained unmatched. The CDR3 covers 15 residues. Written as DNA, the CDR3 is TGTGCCAGCAGCTTGAGAGCGGGGGATCCCTACGAGCAGTACGTC. This codes for CASSLRAGDPYEQYV.

A note on this clonotype: Relative to the germline gene, one junction end is altered; a read error may explain this. This chain connects TRBV12-3 or TRBV12-4 to TRBJ1-1, with D maybe TRBD1 (5 bases). This CDR3 region has 14 residues. The CDR3 nucleotides read TGTGCCAGCAATTTAAGTAGGGGGAACACTGAAGCTTTCTTT. Translating gives CASNLSRGNTEAFF.